The present entry profiles one TCR beta chain with its context. Its antigen remains unknown. The source of the sample is a study of shared clonotypes between healthy human individuals. Study-wide context: CD8 memory received one plate per donor, CD8 naive two, CD4 memory three and CD4 naive three.

Profiling relied on immunoSEQ multiplex PCR, and the TCRdb table lists in-frame clones only, not all of them. The sample holds hundreds of thousands of clones, about 74% seen once. Study results and caveats: Among several donors, roughly 5% of naive CD4 clonotypes were found in common.

Germline V gene sequence: CDR1 MDHEN, CDR2 SYDVKM. J gave up 0 bases and V 2 bases, and 5 bases lay outside the gene matches. This CDR3 is 16 amino acids long. The authors divided CD4+ cells into CD45RA+ naive and CD45RA-negative memory subsets. This clonotype was sampled from a woman aged 25 to 39 in good health. The material sequenced was memory CD4+ T cells sorted from blood. Subset given: CD45RA-negative fraction. The V and J genes are TRBV28 and TRBJ2-3, with 7 bases aligning to TRBD1. The CDR3 reads CASSLRGRVSTDTQYF. CDR3 bases: TGTGCCAGCAGTTTAAGGGGGCGGGTCAGCACAGATACGCAGTATTTT.